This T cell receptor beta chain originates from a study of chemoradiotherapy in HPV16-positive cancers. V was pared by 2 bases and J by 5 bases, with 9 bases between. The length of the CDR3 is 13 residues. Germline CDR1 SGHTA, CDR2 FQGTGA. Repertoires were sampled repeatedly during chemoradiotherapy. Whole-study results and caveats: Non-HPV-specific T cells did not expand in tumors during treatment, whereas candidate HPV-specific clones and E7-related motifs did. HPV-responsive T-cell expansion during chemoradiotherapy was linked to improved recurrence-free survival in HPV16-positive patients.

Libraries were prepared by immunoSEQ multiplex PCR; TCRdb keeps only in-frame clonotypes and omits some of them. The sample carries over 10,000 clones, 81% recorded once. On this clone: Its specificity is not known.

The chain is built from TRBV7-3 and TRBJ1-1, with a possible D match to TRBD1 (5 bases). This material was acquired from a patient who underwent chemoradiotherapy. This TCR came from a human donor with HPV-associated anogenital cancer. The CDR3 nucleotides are TGTGCCAGCAGCTTACGGGGGGGGACTGAAGCTTTCTTT. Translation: CASSLRGGTEAFF. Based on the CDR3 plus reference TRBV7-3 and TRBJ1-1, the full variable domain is GAGVSQTPSNKVTEKGKYVELRCDPISGHTALYWYRQSLGQGPEFLIYFQGTGAADDSGLPNDRFFAVRPEGSVSTLKIQRTERGDSAVYLCASSLRGGTEAFFGQGTRLTVV.